The 8 T cell receptor beta chains below were found in one sample sequenced in a study of blood T cell repertoires in COVID-19. Libraries were prepared by immunoSEQ multiplex PCR; TCRdb keeps only in-frame clonotypes and omits some of them. The repertoire holds around 170,000 clones, with approximately 86% as singletons. The specimen was peripheral blood. These receptors were taken from a man aged 50-59 years with active or convalescent COVID-19.

This chain connects TRBV7-3 to TRBJ2-5; 8 nucleotides match TRBD2. Trimming cost V 4 bases and J 5 bases; bases outside gene matches: 24. The germline gives CDR1 SGHTA, CDR2 FQGTGA. CDR3 length equals 20 residues. The CDR3 spells CASSCRLKVGPGLGCETQYF. DNA of the CDR3: TGTGCCAGCAGCTGCCGATTAAAGGTGGGCCCGGGACTAGGTTGTGAGACCCAGTACTTC.

The chain employs TRBV9 and TRBJ2-3; D not resolved. V lost 3 bases and J lost 5, with 16 bases in between. The CDR3 extends over 15 amino acids. Per germline, CDR1 SGDLS and CDR2 YYNGEE. CDR3 in DNA: TGTGCCAGCAGCGACGACGCTGAACCGGGAGATACGCAGTATTTT. Translation gives CASSDDAEPGDTQYF.

The chain joins TRBV10-1 to TRBJ2-2; maybe TRBD1 (7 bases). V lost 1 base and J lost 5, with 14 bases in between. CDR3 length: 16 amino acids. Germline lookup yields CDR1 WNHNN and CDR2 SYGVQD (reference sequence). DNA for the CDR3: TGCGCCAGCAGTGAGTGGGTCGCAGGGGGGACCGGGGAGCTGTTTTTT. Encoded protein: CASSEWVAGGTGELFF.

This rearrangement joins TRBV19 to TRBJ2-1; 12 bases are a match to TRBD2. Germline V gene lookup returns CDR1 LNHDA and CDR2 SQIVND (reference sequence). The V gene end was trimmed by 7 bases and the J gene end by 6 bases; junction bases not matched to a gene: 13. This CDR3 spans 17 amino acids. CDR3 bases: TGTGCCAGTACCCCCGTAATCTCGACTAGCGGGGGCAATGAGCAGTTCTTC. This translates into CASTPVISTSGGNEQFF.

The chain uses TRBV5-1 and TRBJ1-2; D unclear. The CDR3 consists of 14 residues. Trimming removed 2 bases from V and 2 bases from J, with 10 bases in between. Germline CDR1 reads SGHRS; CDR2 reads YFSETQ. The CDR3, as DNA: TGCGCCAGCAGCTTTGGGCAGACAAACTATGGCTACACCTTC. Protein: CASSFGQTNYGYTF.

V and J are TRBV12-3 or TRBV12-4 and TRBJ2-5; D not certain. The CDR3 is made up of 11 amino acids. Between the trimmed V and J ends, which lost 8 bases and 4 bases, there was a span of 8 bases. In DNA, the CDR3 is TGTGCCAGCCATAGAGCAGAGACCCAGTACTTC. Translation gives CASHRAETQYF.

This clone was recorded many times. The J gene is TRBJ1-1, the V gene TRBV29-1; D remains ambiguous. Germline CDR1 and CDR2: SQVTM and ANQGSEA. V was shortened by 2 bases and J by 4 bases, with 8 bases between the two germline ends. This CDR3 is 12 amino acids long. The CDR3 reads CSVEYGGTEAFF. DNA for the CDR3: TGCAGCGTTGAATATGGCGGCACTGAAGCTTTCTTT.

V gene TRBV27 combines with J gene TRBJ2-7; TRBD1 matches at 9 bases. The CDR3 consists of 16 residues. J gave up 7 bases and V 7 bases, and 17 bases lay outside the gene matches. Germline CDR1 reads MNHEY; CDR2 reads SMNVEV (reference sequence). CDR3 protein: CASTRDRVLPFGEQYF. The CDR3 DNA reads TGTGCCAGCACCAGGGACAGGGTACTCCCTTTTGGGGAGCAGTACTTC.